This passage covers 14 T cell receptor beta chains from one sample sequenced in a study of identical twins. In TCRdb, the 5' RACE reads were re-called with MiXCR into one record per CDR3 protein. The sample lists 1.5 million to 2 million distinct CDR3 sequences; around 33% were seen once. Sequenced material: cord blood. These receptors originate from a newborn girl in good health.

The chain links TRBV28 to TRBJ2-7; the D is unclear. This CDR3 is 14 amino acids long. Germline CDR1 reads MDHEN; CDR2 reads SYDVKM. V gave up 1 base and J gave up 7 bases, with 14 bases separating them. CDR3 coding DNA: TGTGCCAGCAGTTTATTGGGTTTTGGCAATGAGCAGTACTTC. Translation gives CASSLLGFGNEQYF.

The chain employs TRBV20-1 and TRBJ2-3; D is possibly TRBD2 (6 bases). The CDR3 length is 15 residues. V lost 7 bases, J lost 6 bases, and 23 bases lay in between. The germline CDR1 and CDR2 sequences are DFQATT and SNEGSKA (reference sequence). Written as DNA, the CDR3 is TGCAGTGGCCTAGGTGGGGACGCGAGCGGGGATACGCAGTATTTT. Encoded protein: CSGLGGDASGDTQYF.

This clonotype came up once. A much larger clone lies one base from this, so it may be a read error. The genes are TRBV4-2 and TRBJ2-7; D is unresolved. This CDR3 comprises 12 residues. In germline, CDR1 is LGHNA, CDR2 YNFKEQ. The CDR3 sequence is CASNQETYEQYF. The CDR3 region has the DNA TGTGCCAGCAACCAAGAAACCTACGAGCAGTACTTC.

This clonotype was picked up a small number of times. The gene calls are TRBV29-1 and TRBJ1-2; 12 nucleotides align to TRBD1. In germline, CDR1 is SQVTM, CDR2 ANQGSEA. Trimming took 6 bases from V and 8 from J; bases not matched to a gene: 10. This CDR3 has 14 residues. This chain's CDR3 is CSVTPGTGGAGYTF. The CDR3 coding sequence is TGCAGCGTGACCCCTGGGACAGGGGGCGCGGGCTACACCTTC.

The J gene is TRBJ2-3, the V gene TRBV3-1; 9 nucleotides match TRBD2. This CDR3 is 18 amino acids long. Germline CDR1 and CDR2: LGHDT and YNNKEL (reference sequence). With V trimmed by 0 bases and J by 2 bases, 9 bases remained unmatched. The CDR3 DNA sequence: TGTGCCAGCAGCCAAGATCTCTTCCCTAGCGGGGACACAGATACGCAGTATTTT. Protein: CASSQDLFPSGDTDTQYF.

The V and J genes are TRBV5-1 and TRBJ2-1, with 8 nucleotides matching TRBD2. This CDR3 has 15 residues. Germline V gene sequence: CDR1 SGHRS, CDR2 YFSETQ. The V and J ends lost 0 bases and 5 bases, in that order; junction bases with no gene match: 4. DNA of the CDR3: TGCGCCAGCAGCTTGGCTGGAGCGGGGGACAATGAGCAGTTCTTC. This sequence encodes CASSLAGAGDNEQFF.

The chain joins TRBV5-5 to TRBJ2-7, with TRBD1 identical over 7 bases. The V gene end was trimmed by 4 bases and the J gene end by 4 bases; junction bases not matched to a gene: 8. This CDR3 comprises 14 residues. In germline, CDR1 is SGHKS, CDR2 YYEKEE (reference sequence). CDR3 in amino acids: CASSPGTAIYEQYF. CDR3 in DNA: TGTGCCAGCAGCCCCGGGACAGCCATTTACGAGCAGTACTTC.

This clonotype was observed many times. The chain employs TRBV24-1 and TRBJ2-1, with 7 bases matching TRBD2. The CDR3 is 12 amino acids. The trim removed 5 bases at V and 9 bases at J, leaving 3 bases unmatched. Germline assignment: CDR1 KGHDR and CDR2 SFDVKD. The CDR3 protein is CATSGLATEQFF. CDR3 coding DNA: TGTGCCACCAGTGGACTAGCTACTGAGCAGTTCTTC.

This clonotype occurred a few times. V and J are TRBV9 and TRBJ2-3; a weak D match, TRBD2 (6 bases). The V end was cut by 0 bases, the J end by 7 bases, with 15 bases between. Germline lookup yields CDR1 SGDLS and CDR2 YYNGEE. CDR3 size: 15 residues. CDR3 loop: CASSVEGGVPYTQYF. CDR3 bases: TGTGCCAGCAGCGTAGAGGGCGGGGTACCTTATACGCAGTATTTT.

This chain connects TRBV4-1 to TRBJ2-3, with 8 bases fitting TRBD2. Germline values: CDR1 MGHRA, CDR2 YSYEKL. The CDR3 has 17 residues. Unmatched junction bases numbered 8, after V lost 1 base and J lost 2 bases. The DNA for the CDR3 is TGCGCCAGCAGCCAAGCCGGGGGGGCCTCTGTCACAGATACGCAGTATTTT. Protein: CASSQAGGASVTDTQYF.

This clonotype was observed once. At one end, the junction sequence differs from germline, possibly due to a read error. The gene calls are TRBV12-3 or TRBV12-4 and TRBJ1-6, with TRBD1 identical over 7 bases. The CDR3 runs to 14 residues. The CDR3 loop reads CASSPPGGYSPPHF. CDR3 nucleotide sequence: TGTGCCAGCAGTCCCCCAGGGGGATATTCACCCCCCCACTTT.

This sequence joins TRBV7-2 and TRBJ2-2; no reliable D call. The germline gives CDR1 SGHTA, CDR2 FQGNSA. Trimming pared 3 bases from V and 1 base from J, leaving 6 bases between. The CDR3 consists of 14 residues. The CDR3 is CASSFPRNTGELFF. In nucleotides, the CDR3 is TGTGCCAGCAGCTTCCCTAGGAACACCGGGGAGCTGTTTTTT.

A remark on this clonotype: Given the absence of the conserved phenylalanine or tryptophan at the CDR3 end, a read error is likely. The DNA is omitted, as the CDR3 cannot be located on it reliably, and the CDR3 follows TCRdb's listing. The chain carries TRBV12-3 or TRBV12-4 and TRBJ2-7; the table names TRBD2, a call not compared with the DNA. The CDR3 region is 18 residues in length, termini included. The CDR3 is CASSLGVWETSEPTSSTS.

The sample holds a few counts of this clonotype. The chain uses TRBV9 and TRBJ2-1, with 8 bases identical to TRBD2. The CDR3 runs to 18 residues. Per germline, CDR1 SGDLS and CDR2 YYNGEE. Trimming took 4 bases from V and 5 from J; bases not matched to a gene: 17. The DNA for the CDR3 is TGTGCCAGCAGCCCCAGGACATCACTAGCGGTGGCGGACAATGAGCAGTTCTTC. Protein sequence: CASSPRTSLAVADNEQFF.